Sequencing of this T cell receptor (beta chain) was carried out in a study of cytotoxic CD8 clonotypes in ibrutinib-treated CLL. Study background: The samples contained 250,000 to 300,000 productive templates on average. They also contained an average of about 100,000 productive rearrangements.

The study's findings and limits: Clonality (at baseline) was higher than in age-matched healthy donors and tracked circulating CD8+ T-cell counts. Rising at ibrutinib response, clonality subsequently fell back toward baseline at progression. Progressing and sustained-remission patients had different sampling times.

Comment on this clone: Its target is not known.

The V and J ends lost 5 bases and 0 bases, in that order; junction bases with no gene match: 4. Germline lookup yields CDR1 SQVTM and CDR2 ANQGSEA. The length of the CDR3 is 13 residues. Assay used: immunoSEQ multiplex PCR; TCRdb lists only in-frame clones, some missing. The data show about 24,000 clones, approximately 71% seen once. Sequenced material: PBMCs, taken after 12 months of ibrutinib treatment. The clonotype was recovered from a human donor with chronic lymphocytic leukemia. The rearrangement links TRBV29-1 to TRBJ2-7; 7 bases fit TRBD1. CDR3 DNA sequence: TGCAGCGTTTCTAGACAGGGCTCCTACGAGCAGTACTTC. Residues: CSVSRQGSYEQYF.